This passage covers 21 T cell receptor beta chains from one sample sequenced in a study of blood T cell repertoires in COVID-19. TCRdb's table, derived via immunoSEQ multiplex PCR, lists solely in-frame clones and lacks some. In the table there are tens of thousands of clones, more than 80% of which are singletons. Sequenced material: peripheral blood. Source of these receptors: a woman older than 75 with active or convalescent COVID-19.

Only one count was recorded for this clone. The CDR3 DNA reads TGTGCCAGCAGTTACTCTGGGGCCGTTAATGAAAAACTGTTTTTT. Its protein is CASSYSGAVNEKLFF. This rearrangement joins TRBV6-5 to TRBJ1-4; possible D gene TRBD1, 5 bases. CDR1 MNHEY and CDR2 SVGAGI come from the germline V gene. With 0 bases removed from V and 4 bases from J, the gap between germline ends came to 9 bases. The CDR3 is 15 amino acids.

A few counts support this clone. The chain uses TRBV5-4 and TRBJ1-1, with D possibly being TRBD1 (6 bases). The V gene's germline CDR1 is SGHNT and CDR2 YYREEE (reference sequence). The CDR3 is made up of 13 amino acids. V gave up 4 bases and J gave up 3 bases, with 10 bases separating them. This CDR3 is CASSQGTHTEAFF. The CDR3 coding sequence is TGTGCCAGCAGCCAAGGGACACACACTGAAGCTTTCTTT. Full variable domain (rest looked up from reference TRBV5-4 and TRBJ1-1): ETGVTQSPTHLIKTRGQQVTLRCSSQSGHNTVSWYQQALGQGPQFIFQYYREEENGRGNFPPRFSGLQFPNYSSELNVNALELDDSALYLCASSQGTHTEAFFGQGTRLTVV.

The chain carries TRBV28 and TRBJ1-5; 10 nucleotides match TRBD1. Looked up from germline, CDR1 is MDHEN and CDR2 is SYDVKM. This CDR3 comprises 16 residues. Unmatched junction bases numbered 11, after V lost 5 bases and J lost 7 bases. The CDR3 coding sequence is TGTGCCAGCAGTCCACCGGGACAGGGACAGGGGCAGCCCCAGCATTTT. Translated: CASSPPGQGQGQPQHF.

This clone was detected only once. This chain links TRBV3-1 (or the pseudogene TRBV3-2) with TRBJ1-2; 7 bases agree with TRBD1. Trimming removed 4 bases from V and 8 bases from J; junction bases left unmatched: 4. Per the germline V gene, CDR1 is LGHDT and CDR2 is YNNKEL (reference sequence). CDR3 length: 12 amino acids. CDR3 bases: TGTGCCAGCAGCCTCCGACAGGGAGGCTACACCTTC. It encodes CASSLRQGGYTF.

The chain joins TRBV5-6 to TRBJ2-7; D gene ambiguous. Germline V gives CDR1 SGHDT, CDR2 YYEEEE. V dropped 1 base and J dropped 2 bases, with 7 bases sitting between them. The length of the CDR3 is 13 residues. CDR3 nucleotide sequence: TGTGCCAGCAGCTTGCCTCCTGCCTACGAGCAGTACTTC. Translating it yields CASSLPPAYEQYF.

The rearrangement joins TRBV5-4 to TRBJ1-1; D uncertain. Per the germline V gene, CDR1 is SGHNT and CDR2 is YYREEE (reference sequence). The CDR3 extends over 13 amino acids. V lost 2 bases and J 0 bases, leaving 5 bases between the germline ends. The CDR3 DNA is TGTGCCAGCAGCTTCTTTATGAACACTGAAGCTTTCTTT. Translating gives CASSFFMNTEAFF.

V usage is TRBV28 and J usage is TRBJ1-6; D is uncertain. V shed 8 bases and J shed 5 bases, with 7 bases lying between them. This CDR3 region has 12 residues. From germline, CDR1 is MDHEN and CDR2 SYDVKM. The DNA for the CDR3 is TGTGCCAGCGGAGGTCATAATTCACCCCTCCACTTT. Its protein is CASGGHNSPLHF.

V is TRBV27 and J is TRBJ2-6; D possibly corresponds to TRBD1 (5 bases). In germline, CDR1 is MNHEY, CDR2 SMNVEV (reference sequence). The V end was cut by 5 bases, the J end by 0 bases, with 11 bases between. CDR3 length: 16 amino acids. DNA of the CDR3: TGTGCCAGCAGTAGCAGGGTACTCTCTGGGGCCAACGTCCTGACTTTC. Protein sequence: CASSSRVLSGANVLTF.

In this sample, this clone turned up once. This chain connects TRBV7-2 to TRBJ2-7; 9 bases map to TRBD2. V shed 1 base, J shed 5 bases, and the junction held 3 bases outside the gene matches. The germline CDR1 and CDR2 sequences are SGHTA and FQGNSA. The CDR3 is made up of 14 amino acids. CDR3 in DNA: TGTGCCAGCAGCTTAGTGCGGGAGGGGCACGAGCAGTACTTC. This sequence encodes CASSLVREGHEQYF. The full variable domain, completed using reference TRBV7-2 and TRBJ2-7, is GAGVSQSPSNKVTEKGKDVELRCDPISGHTALYWYRQSLGQGLEFLIYFQGNSAPDKSGLPSDRFSAERTGGSVSTLTIQRTQQEDSAVYLCASSLVREGHEQYFGPGTRLTVT.

V is TRBV19 and J is TRBJ2-2, with D possibly being TRBD2 (7 bases). CDR1 and CDR2 (germline): LNHDA, SQIVND (reference sequence). The CDR3 consists of 15 residues. Trimming took off 7 bases at V and 5 bases at J, with 17 bases between the two ends. CDR3 bases: TGTGCCAGTAAAGAGGGGGGGCAACTGACCGGGGAGCTGTTTTTT. Translation: CASKEGGQLTGELFF.

This chain links TRBV7-2 with TRBJ1-1, with 7 bases aligning to TRBD1. This CDR3 contains 14 residues. Trimming removed 5 bases from V and 7 bases from J; junction bases left unmatched: 10. Germline V lookup: CDR1 SGHTA, CDR2 FQGNSA. The chain's CDR3 is CASSVNRDRLEAFF. For the CDR3, the DNA is TGTGCCAGCAGCGTAAACCGGGACAGACTTGAAGCTTTCTTT.

The chain has TRBV5-5 and TRBJ1-6; no clear D gene. The V gene lost 0 bases and the J gene lost 0 bases, with 10 bases spanning the gap. The V gene's germline CDR1 is SGHKS and CDR2 YYEKEE (reference sequence). There are 17 residues in the CDR3. This chain's CDR3 is CASSLDSASSYNSPLHF. CDR3 DNA sequence: TGTGCCAGCAGCTTGGATAGTGCAAGCTCCTATAATTCACCCCTCCACTTT.

This clone was counted once. The rearrangement links TRBV28 to TRBJ1-3; 7 bases map to TRBD1. The CDR3 spans 21 residues. CDR1 is MDHEN and CDR2 is SYDVKM in the germline V gene. V was clipped by 3 bases and J by 2 bases; unmatched bases: 22. CDR3 coding DNA: TGTGCCAGCAGTTTCCTGGGTTTGGGCAGGGGGAATACAGTTACTGGAAACACCATATATTTT. It encodes CASSFLGLGRGNTVTGNTIYF.

The chain joins TRBV3-1 (or the pseudogene TRBV3-2) to TRBJ2-2; TRBD1 matches at 9 bases. V was pared by 7 bases and J by 0 bases, with 9 bases of the junction left unmatched. Germline V CDR1 and CDR2: LGHDT, YNNKEL (reference sequence). The CDR3 loop spans 17 amino acids. CDR3 bases: TGTGCCAGCACCGGGGACAGGGTTGGGACGAACACCGGGGAGCTGTTTTTT. Translation gives CASTGDRVGTNTGELFF.

The chain combines TRBV5-1 with TRBJ2-7; TRBD1 agrees at 8 bases. The CDR3 is made up of 14 amino acids. After removal of 3 bases from V and 2 bases from J, the junction contained 4 bases not matched to a gene. The germline CDR1 and CDR2 sequences are SGHRS and YFSETQ. The DNA of the CDR3 is TGCGCCAGCAGCTCGCCGGGACAGGCCTACGAGCAGTACTTC. The encoded protein is CASSSPGQAYEQYF.

The rearrangement links TRBV12-3 or TRBV12-4 to TRBJ2-3; D not certain. Trimming left V 5 bases short and J 3 bases short, with 6 bases between. CDR3 length: 12 residues. The CDR3 loop reads CASSETTDTQYF. The CDR3 DNA reads TGTGCCAGCAGTGAAACTACAGATACGCAGTATTTT.

This rearrangement joins TRBV7-9 to TRBJ1-1; 7 bases are shared with TRBD1. The length of the CDR3 is 11 residues. CDR1 SEHNR and CDR2 FQNEAQ come from the germline V gene (reference sequence). Trimming cost V 6 bases and J 10 bases; bases outside gene matches: 5. The CDR3 protein is CASSRTGAAFF. In DNA, the CDR3 is TGTGCCAGCAGTCGGACAGGAGCAGCTTTCTTT.

This chain joins TRBV7-8 and TRBJ2-5; D unclear. The CDR3 has 13 amino acids. V was clipped by 0 bases and J by 4 bases, with 6 bases between them. Germline-derived CDR1 and CDR2 are SGHVS and FQNEAQ. The CDR3 DNA sequence: TGTGCCAGCAGCTTAGCCCTCCTAGAGACCCAGTACTTC. The encoded protein is CASSLALLETQYF. Together with reference TRBV7-8 and TRBJ2-5, the CDR3 gives the full variable domain: GAGVSQSPRYKVAKRGQDVALRCDPISGHVSLFWYQQALGQGPEFLTYFQNEAQLDKSGLPSDRFFAERPEGSVSTLKIQRTQQEDSAVYLCASSLALLETQYFGPGTRLLVL.

This clone was seen repeatedly, ten times or more. This rearrangement joins TRBV6-5 to TRBJ1-3; 10 bases line up with TRBD1. This CDR3 contains 16 residues. Germline V gene sequence: CDR1 MNHEY, CDR2 SVGAGI. The junction had 1 base not matched to a gene; V was cut back by 2 bases and J by 0 bases. The CDR3 here is CASSYGTGDSGNTIYF. The CDR3, as DNA: TGTGCCAGCAGTTACGGGACAGGGGACTCTGGAAACACCATATATTTT.

The chain is built from TRBV6-5 and TRBJ2-1; 11 bases map to TRBD2. CDR1 and CDR2 from the germline V gene are MNHEY and SVGAGI. The CDR3 sequence is 15 residues long. The ends lost 1 base at V and 6 bases at J; junction bases unmatched: 2. CDR3 residues: CASSYWGTSGNEQFF. The CDR3 bases are TGTGCCAGCAGTTACTGGGGGACTAGCGGCAATGAGCAGTTCTTC.

The rearrangement uses TRBV28 and TRBJ1-4; D call uncertain. Germline V CDR1 and CDR2: MDHEN, SYDVKM. This CDR3 spans 15 amino acids. Trimming shortened V by 4 bases and J by 1 base, and 10 bases separated the two germline ends. The CDR3 nucleotides read TGTGCCAGCAGTTCCCCCAGCGTAACTAATGAAAAACTGTTTTTT. Amino acid sequence: CASSSPSVTNEKLFF.